This T cell receptor (beta chain) was obtained from a study of T cell repertoires in cytomegalovirus infection. TCRdb passed the reads through MiXCR, listing each CDR3 protein once. The table includes hundreds of thousands of distinct CDR3 sequences, approximately 9.5% detected once. This clonotype turned up a few times. The sample was PBMCs. The origin of this receptor is a human donor in good health (CMV status not recorded). Some clones in this sample may be carry-over from other donors' samples.

In DNA, the CDR3 is TGTGCCAGCACCCGGGACAGATTAAATGAAAAACTGTTTTTT. Residues: CASTRDRLNEKLFF. J is TRBJ1-4 and V is TRBV28; 7 bases are shared with TRBD1. The CDR3 is 14 residues long. V shed 7 bases, J shed 5 bases, and the junction held 7 bases outside the gene matches. Germline values: CDR1 MDHEN, CDR2 SYDVKM.